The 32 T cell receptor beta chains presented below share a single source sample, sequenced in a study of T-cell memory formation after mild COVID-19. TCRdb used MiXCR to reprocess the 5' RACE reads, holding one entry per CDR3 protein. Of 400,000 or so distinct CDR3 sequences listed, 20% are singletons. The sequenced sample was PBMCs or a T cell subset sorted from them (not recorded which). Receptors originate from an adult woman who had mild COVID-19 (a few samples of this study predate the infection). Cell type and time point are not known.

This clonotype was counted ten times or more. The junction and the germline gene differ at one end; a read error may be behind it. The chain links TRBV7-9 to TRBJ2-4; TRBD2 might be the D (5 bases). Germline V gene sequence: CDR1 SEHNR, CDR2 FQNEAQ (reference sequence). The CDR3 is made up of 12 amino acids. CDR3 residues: CASSLDRGSEAF. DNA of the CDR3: TGTGCCAGCAGCTTAGATCGAGGGTCGGAGGCTTTC.

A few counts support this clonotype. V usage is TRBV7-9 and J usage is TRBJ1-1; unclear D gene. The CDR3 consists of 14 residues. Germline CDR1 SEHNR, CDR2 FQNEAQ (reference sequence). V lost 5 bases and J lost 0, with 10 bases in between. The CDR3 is CASSGTIMNTEAFF. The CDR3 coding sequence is TGTGCCAGCAGCGGAACGATCATGAACACTGAAGCTTTCTTT.

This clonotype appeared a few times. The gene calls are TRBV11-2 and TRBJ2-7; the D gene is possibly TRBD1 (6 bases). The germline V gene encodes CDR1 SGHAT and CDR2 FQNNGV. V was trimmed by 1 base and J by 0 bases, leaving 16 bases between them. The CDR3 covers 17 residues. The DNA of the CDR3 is TGTGCCAGCAGCTTAGGGGGCGGCAGGGGAAGCTCCTACGAGCAGTACTTC. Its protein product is CASSLGGGRGSSYEQYF.

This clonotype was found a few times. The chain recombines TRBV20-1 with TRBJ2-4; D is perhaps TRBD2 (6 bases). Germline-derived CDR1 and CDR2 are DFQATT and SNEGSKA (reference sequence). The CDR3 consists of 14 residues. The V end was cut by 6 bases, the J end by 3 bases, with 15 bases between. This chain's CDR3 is CSAETSSGKNIQYF. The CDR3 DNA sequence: TGCAGTGCGGAAACTAGCAGTGGCAAAAACATTCAGTACTTC.

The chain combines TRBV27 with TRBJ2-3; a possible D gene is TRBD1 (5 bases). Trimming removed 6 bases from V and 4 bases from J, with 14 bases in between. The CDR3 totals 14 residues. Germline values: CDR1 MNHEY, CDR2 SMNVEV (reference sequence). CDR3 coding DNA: TGTGCCAGCAGCATCCAGGGTACGCCAGATACGCAGTATTTT. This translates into CASSIQGTPDTQYF.

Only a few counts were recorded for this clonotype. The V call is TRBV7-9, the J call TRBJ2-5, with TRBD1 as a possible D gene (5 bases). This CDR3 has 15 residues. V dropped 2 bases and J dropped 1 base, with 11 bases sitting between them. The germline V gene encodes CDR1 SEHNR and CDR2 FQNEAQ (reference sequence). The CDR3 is CASSLSGQLQETQYF. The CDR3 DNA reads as TGTGCCAGCAGCTTATCCGGACAACTCCAAGAGACCCAGTACTTC.

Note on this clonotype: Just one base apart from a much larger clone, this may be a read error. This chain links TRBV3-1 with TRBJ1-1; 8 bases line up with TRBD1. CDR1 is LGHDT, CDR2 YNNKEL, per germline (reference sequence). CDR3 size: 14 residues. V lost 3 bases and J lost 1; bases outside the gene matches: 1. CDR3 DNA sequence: TGTGCCAGCAGCCACGGACAGGGGAACACTGAAGCTTTCTTT. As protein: CASSHGQGNTEAFF.

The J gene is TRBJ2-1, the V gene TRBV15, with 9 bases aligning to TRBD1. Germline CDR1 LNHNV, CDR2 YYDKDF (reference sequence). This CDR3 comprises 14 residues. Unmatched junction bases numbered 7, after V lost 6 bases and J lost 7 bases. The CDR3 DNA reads TGTGCCACCAGGACCGGGACAGGGAGAAATGAGCAGTTCTTC. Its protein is CATRTGTGRNEQFF.

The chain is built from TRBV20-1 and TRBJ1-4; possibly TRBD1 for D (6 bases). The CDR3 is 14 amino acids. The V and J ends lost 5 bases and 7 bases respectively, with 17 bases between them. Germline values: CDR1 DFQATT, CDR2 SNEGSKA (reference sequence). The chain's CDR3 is CSAGNPRQAEKLFF. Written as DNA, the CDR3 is TGCAGTGCTGGCAATCCGCGACAGGCTGAAAAACTGTTTTTT.

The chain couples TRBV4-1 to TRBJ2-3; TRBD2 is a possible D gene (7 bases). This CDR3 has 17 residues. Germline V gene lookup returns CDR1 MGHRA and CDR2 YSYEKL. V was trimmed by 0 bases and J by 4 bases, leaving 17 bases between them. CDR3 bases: TGCGCCAGCAGCCAAGATCGGGGGGCAAGGGTAGCAGATACGCAGTATTTT. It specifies CASSQDRGARVADTQYF.

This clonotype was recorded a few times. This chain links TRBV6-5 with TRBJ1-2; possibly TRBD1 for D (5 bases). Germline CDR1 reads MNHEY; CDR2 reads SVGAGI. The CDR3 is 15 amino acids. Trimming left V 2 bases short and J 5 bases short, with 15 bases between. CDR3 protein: CASSYMARQLYGYTF. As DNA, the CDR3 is TGTGCCAGCAGTTACATGGCTCGACAGCTGTATGGCTACACCTTC.

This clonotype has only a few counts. CDR3 sequence: CASSLWPPRNNEQFF. CDR3 DNA: TGTGCCAGCTCCTTGTGGCCTCCTAGGAACAATGAGCAGTTCTTC. The chain recombines TRBV18 with TRBJ2-1; no firm D call. The germline V gene has CDR1 KGHSH and CDR2 LQKENI. Trimming left V 6 bases short and J 5 bases short, with 17 bases between. The CDR3 length is 15 residues.

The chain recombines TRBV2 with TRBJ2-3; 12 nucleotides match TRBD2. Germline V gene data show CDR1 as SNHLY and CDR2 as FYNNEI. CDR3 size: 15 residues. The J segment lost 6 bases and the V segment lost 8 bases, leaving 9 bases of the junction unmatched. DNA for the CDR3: TGTGCCAGCGGTTGGACTAGCGGGGACCTCGATACGCAGTATTTT. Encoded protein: CASGWTSGDLDTQYF. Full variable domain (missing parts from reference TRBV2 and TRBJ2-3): EPEVTQTPSHQVTQMGQEVILRCVPISNHLYFYWYRQILGQKVEFLVSFYNNEISEKSEIFDDQFSVERPDGSNFTLKIRSTKLEDSAMYFCASGWTSGDLDTQYFGPGTRLTVL.

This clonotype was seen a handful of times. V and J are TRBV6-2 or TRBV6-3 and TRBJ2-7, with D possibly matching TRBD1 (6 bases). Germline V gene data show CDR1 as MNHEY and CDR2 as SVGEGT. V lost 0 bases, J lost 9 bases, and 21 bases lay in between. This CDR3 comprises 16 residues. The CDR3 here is CASSYSTGTQNGGQYF. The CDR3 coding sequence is TGTGCCAGCAGTTACTCGACCGGGACACAGAATGGAGGGCAGTACTTC.

This CDR3 is CASSSALYEQYF. In DNA form, the CDR3 reads TGTGCCAGCAGTTCGGCGCTCTACGAGCAGTACTTC. The chain couples TRBV12-3 or TRBV12-4 to TRBJ2-7, with no clear D. The V end was cut by 4 bases, the J end by 3 bases, with 7 bases between. This CDR3 is 12 amino acids long.

CDR3 region: CASSLQGRAYGYTF. CDR3 coding DNA: TGTGCCAGCAGCTTACAGGGCAGGGCATATGGCTACACCTTC. The rearrangement joins TRBV11-3 to TRBJ1-2, with D maybe TRBD1 (5 bases). CDR3 length equals 14 residues. Germline V gene lookup returns CDR1 SGHNT and CDR2 YENEEA. With 2 bases removed from V and 5 bases from J, the gap between germline ends came to 12 bases.

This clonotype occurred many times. CDR3 region: CASSLRRLGNEQFF. In DNA, the CDR3 is TGTGCCAGCAGCCTAAGGCGGTTGGGGAATGAGCAGTTCTTC. The chain uses TRBV7-2 and TRBJ2-1; no clear D. V was shortened by 5 bases and J by 7 bases, with 15 bases between the two germline ends. Germline CDR1 and CDR2: SGHTA and FQGNSA. The CDR3 has 14 amino acids.

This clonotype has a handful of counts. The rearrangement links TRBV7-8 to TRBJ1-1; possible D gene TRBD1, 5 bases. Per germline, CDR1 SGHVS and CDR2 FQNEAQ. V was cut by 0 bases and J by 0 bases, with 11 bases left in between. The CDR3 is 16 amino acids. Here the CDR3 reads CASSLAPQGVNTEAFF. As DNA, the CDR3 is TGTGCCAGCAGCTTAGCCCCCCAGGGTGTGAACACTGAAGCTTTCTTT.

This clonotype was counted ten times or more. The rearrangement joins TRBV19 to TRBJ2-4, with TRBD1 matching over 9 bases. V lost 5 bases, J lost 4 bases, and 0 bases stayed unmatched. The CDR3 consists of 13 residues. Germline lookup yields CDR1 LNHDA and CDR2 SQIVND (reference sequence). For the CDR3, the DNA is TGTGCCAGTAGTGACAGGGGGAAAAACATTCAGTACTTC. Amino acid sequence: CASSDRGKNIQYF. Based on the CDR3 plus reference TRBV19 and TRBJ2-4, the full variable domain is DGGITQSPKYLFRKEGQNVTLSCEQNLNHDAMYWYRQDPGQGLRLIYYSQIVNDFQKGDIAEGYSVSREKKESFPLTVTSAQKNPTAFYLCASSDRGKNIQYFGAGTRLSVL.

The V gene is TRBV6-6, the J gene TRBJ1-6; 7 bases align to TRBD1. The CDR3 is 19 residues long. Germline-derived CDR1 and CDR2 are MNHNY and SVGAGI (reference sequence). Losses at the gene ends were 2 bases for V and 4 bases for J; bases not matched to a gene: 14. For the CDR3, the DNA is TGTGCCAGCAGTTACATGGCTGACAGGGTAATCGGGTATAATTCACCCCTCCACTTT. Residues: CASSYMADRVIGYNSPLHF.

CDR3 residues: CATSRDSASGETQYF. Here the CDR3 DNA reads TGTGCCACCAGCAGAGATTCGGCTAGCGGGGAGACCCAGTACTTC. This sequence joins TRBV15 and TRBJ2-5, with 8 nucleotides matching TRBD2. V gave up 0 bases and J gave up 5 bases; unmatched junction bases: 5. Per germline, CDR1 LNHNV and CDR2 YYDKDF (reference sequence). The CDR3 has 15 amino acids.

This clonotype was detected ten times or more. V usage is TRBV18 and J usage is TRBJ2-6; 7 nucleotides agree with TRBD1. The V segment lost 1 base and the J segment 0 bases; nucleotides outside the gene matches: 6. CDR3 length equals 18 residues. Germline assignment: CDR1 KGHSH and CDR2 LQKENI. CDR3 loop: CASSPRTGALSGANVLTF. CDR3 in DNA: TGTGCCAGCTCACCACGAACAGGGGCTCTCTCTGGGGCCAACGTCCTGACTTTC.

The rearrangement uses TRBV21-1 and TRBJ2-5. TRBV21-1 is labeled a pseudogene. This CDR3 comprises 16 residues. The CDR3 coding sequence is TGTGCCAGCAGCAAAGCGAGGAACAGGGACCAAGAGACCCAGTACTTC. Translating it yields CASSKARNRDQETQYF.

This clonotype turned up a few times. The CDR3, as DNA: TGCAGTGCTAGAGTCGGGGGTCAGGGCGGCTACGAGCAGTACTTC. This gives the protein CSARVGGQGGYEQYF. This chain joins TRBV20-1 and TRBJ2-7; tentative D call: TRBD2 (6 bases). Germline V gene lookup returns CDR1 DFQATT and CDR2 SNEGSKA (reference sequence). This CDR3 region has 15 residues. The germline V and J ends were trimmed by 1 base and 3 bases, with 16 bases remaining between them.

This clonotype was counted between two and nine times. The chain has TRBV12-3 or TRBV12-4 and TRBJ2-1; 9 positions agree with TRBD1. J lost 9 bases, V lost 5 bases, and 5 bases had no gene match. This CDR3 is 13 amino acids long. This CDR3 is CASSPDRGFEQFF. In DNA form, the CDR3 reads TGTGCCAGCAGTCCTGACAGGGGGTTTGAGCAGTTCTTC.

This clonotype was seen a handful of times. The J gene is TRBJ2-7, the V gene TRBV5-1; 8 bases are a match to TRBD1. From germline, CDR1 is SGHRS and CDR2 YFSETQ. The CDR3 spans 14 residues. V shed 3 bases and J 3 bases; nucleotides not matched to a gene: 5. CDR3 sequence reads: CASSWGTGIYEQYF. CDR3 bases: TGCGCCAGCAGCTGGGGGACAGGAATCTACGAGCAGTACTTC.

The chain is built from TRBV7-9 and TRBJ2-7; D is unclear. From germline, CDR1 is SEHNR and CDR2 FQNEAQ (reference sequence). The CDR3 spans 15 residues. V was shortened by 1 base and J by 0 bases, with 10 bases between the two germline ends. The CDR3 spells CASSLGWGSSYEQYF. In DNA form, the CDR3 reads TGTGCCAGCAGCTTAGGATGGGGTAGCTCCTACGAGCAGTACTTC.

In DNA, the CDR3 is TGCAGTGCTCCGATCCGAAACCTGAGGGACACCTTC. Protein: CSAPIRNLRDTF. The V and J genes are TRBV20-1 and TRBJ1-2; D is unclear. Germline V gene data show CDR1 as DFQATT and CDR2 as SNEGSKA (reference sequence). The CDR3 sequence is 12 residues long. Trimming stripped 5 bases from V and 12 bases from J, with 19 bases between.

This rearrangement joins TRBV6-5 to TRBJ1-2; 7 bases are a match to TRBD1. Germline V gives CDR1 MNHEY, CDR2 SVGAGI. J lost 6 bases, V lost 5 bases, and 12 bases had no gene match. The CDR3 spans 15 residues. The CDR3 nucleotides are TGTGCCAGCAGTAAACGCCCGACAGGGATTGATGGCTACACCTTC. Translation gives CASSKRPTGIDGYTF.

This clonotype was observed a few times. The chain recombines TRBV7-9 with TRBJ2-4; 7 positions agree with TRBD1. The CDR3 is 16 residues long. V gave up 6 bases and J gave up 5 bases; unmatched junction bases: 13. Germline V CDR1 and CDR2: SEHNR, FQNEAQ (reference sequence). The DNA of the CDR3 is TGTGCCAGCAGTCCTACCGGACGGGGACAGCAAAACATTCAGTACTTC. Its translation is CASSPTGRGQQNIQYF.

The CDR3 here is CASSLDRESGYTF. For the CDR3, the DNA is TGTGCCAGCAGCTTAGACAGGGAGAGTGGCTACACCTTC. This chain joins TRBV7-9 and TRBJ1-2; tentatively, D is TRBD1 (6 bases). Trimming shortened V by 1 base and J by 7 bases, and 10 bases separated the two germline ends. This CDR3 contains 13 residues. Germline lookup yields CDR1 SEHNR and CDR2 FQNEAQ (reference sequence).

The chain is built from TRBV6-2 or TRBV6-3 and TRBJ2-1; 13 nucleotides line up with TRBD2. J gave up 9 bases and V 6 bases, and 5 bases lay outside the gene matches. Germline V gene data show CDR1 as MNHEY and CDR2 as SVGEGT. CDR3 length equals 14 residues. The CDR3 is CASSRTSGRVEQFF. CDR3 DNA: TGTGCCAGCAGCCGGACTAGCGGGAGAGTTGAGCAGTTCTTC.